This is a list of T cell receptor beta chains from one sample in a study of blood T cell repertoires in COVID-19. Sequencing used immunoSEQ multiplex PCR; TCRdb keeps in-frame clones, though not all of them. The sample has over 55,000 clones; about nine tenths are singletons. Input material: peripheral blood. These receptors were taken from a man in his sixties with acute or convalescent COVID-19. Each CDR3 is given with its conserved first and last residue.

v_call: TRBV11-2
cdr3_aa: CASSLERDIYEQYF

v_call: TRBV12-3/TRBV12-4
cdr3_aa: CASSYELNSPLHF

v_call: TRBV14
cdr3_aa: CASSQVGTGTEAFF

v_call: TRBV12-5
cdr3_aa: CASGWSGNSNQPQHF

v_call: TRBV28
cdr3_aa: CASSLWSTGNQPQHF

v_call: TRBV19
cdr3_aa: CASSIRYRANTEAFF

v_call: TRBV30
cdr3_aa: CAWRTTDNQPQHF

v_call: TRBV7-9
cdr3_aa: CASTPPGSQGNEQYF

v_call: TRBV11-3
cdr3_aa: CASSSAVGGEQFF

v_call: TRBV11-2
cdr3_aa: CASSLSRTTDTQYF

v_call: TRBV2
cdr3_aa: CASVTPGGSGANVLTF

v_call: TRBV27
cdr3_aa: CASSPNGGDTEAFF

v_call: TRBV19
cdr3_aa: CASSPGQGYNQPQHF

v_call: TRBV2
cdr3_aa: CASSEASWGYTF

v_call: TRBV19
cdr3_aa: CASSIEQDSAEAFF

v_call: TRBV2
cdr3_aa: CASLNGLGQAPRRGRESHNEQFF

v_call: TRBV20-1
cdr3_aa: CSASGLAGASPIQDEQFF

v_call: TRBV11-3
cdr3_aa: CASSLGGGQEAFF

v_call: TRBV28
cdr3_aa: CASRKPLQGTGELFF

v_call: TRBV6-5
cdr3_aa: CASSRTSGHYEQYF

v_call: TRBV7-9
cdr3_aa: CASSAVSDGYTF

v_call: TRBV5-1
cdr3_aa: CASTPDRALYEQYF

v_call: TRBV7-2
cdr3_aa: CASSWVLDLGINQPQHF

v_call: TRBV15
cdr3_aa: CATSTRGGAGGGETQYF

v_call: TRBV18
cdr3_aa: CASSQDKNTEAFF

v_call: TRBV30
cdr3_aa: CAWSATSLLETQYF

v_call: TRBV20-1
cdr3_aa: CSASASVGTDTQYF

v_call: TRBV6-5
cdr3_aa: CASRQGGREKLFF

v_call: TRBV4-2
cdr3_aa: CASSQTSGSSYEQYF

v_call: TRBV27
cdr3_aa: CASSLFGEDGATYGYTF

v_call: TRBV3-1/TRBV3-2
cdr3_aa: CASSHHRGGYGYTF

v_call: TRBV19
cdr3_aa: CASSIARANTEAFF